A single sample is the source of the 10 T cell receptor beta chains below, sequenced in a study of shared clonotypes between healthy human individuals. The method was immunoSEQ multiplex PCR; TCRdb's version includes in-frame clones alone and lacks a portion of them. The table shows about 1.5 million clones, with 95% to 99% occurring only once. Material for sequencing was naive CD4+ T cells sorted from blood. Subset specified: CD45RA+ positively selected. These receptors all come from a man aged 25-45 years in good health.

The chain uses TRBV19 and TRBJ2-2, with 7 nucleotides matching TRBD1. Germline-derived CDR1 and CDR2 are LNHDA and SQIVND (reference sequence). The CDR3 runs to 13 residues. The J segment lost 4 bases and the V segment lost 7 bases, leaving 3 bases of the junction unmatched. The CDR3 sequence is CASIGTATGELFF. The CDR3 DNA reads as TGTGCCAGTATTGGGACAGCCACCGGGGAGCTGTTTTTT.

The gene calls are TRBV7-9 and TRBJ2-7; the D gene is possibly TRBD1 (5 bases). The ends were cut back, 1 base at V and 4 bases at J, with 20 bases in the middle. The CDR3 is 17 amino acids. The germline V gene has CDR1 SEHNR and CDR2 FQNEAQ (reference sequence). The CDR3 DNA follows: TGTGCCAGCAGCTTAGTGGTAGGGGTGAGGAATTGGTACGAGCAGTACTTC. As protein: CASSLVVGVRNWYEQYF.

V is TRBV2 and J is TRBJ2-5; possibly TRBD2 for D (6 bases). The germline CDR1 and CDR2 sequences are SNHLY and FYNNEI. The CDR3 extends over 14 amino acids. The germline V and J ends were trimmed by 7 bases and 5 bases, with 17 bases remaining between them. CDR3 sequence (DNA): TGTGCCAGCATCCCTCTTCGCGGGGAGGAGACCCAGTACTTC. This codes for CASIPLRGEETQYF.

The chain carries TRBV28 and TRBJ1-1, with TRBD1 identical over 10 bases. Trimming removed 11 bases from V and 3 bases from J; junction bases left unmatched: 12. Germline CDR1 reads MDHEN; CDR2 reads SYDVKM. The CDR3 sequence is 15 residues long. CDR3 in DNA: TGTGCCGGCCGGGACAGGGGCCGCTCGGACACTGAAGCTTTCTTT. It specifies CAGRDRGRSDTEAFF.

J is TRBJ2-7 and V is TRBV9; a possible D gene is TRBD2 (5 bases). Germline V CDR1 and CDR2: SGDLS, YYNGEE. The CDR3 is made up of 12 amino acids. V was clipped by 1 base and J by 6 bases, with 8 bases between them. For the CDR3, the DNA is TGTGCCAGCAGCGTAAAAGGGAGCGAGCAGTACTTC. Residues: CASSVKGSEQYF.

This sequence joins TRBV2 and TRBJ2-3; D possibly corresponds to TRBD2 (5 bases). CDR3 length: 14 residues. V lost 3 bases and J lost 6, with 13 bases in between. Germline V gene lookup returns CDR1 SNHLY and CDR2 FYNNEI. The chain's CDR3 is CASSDNREGDTQYF. DNA for the CDR3: TGTGCCAGCAGTGATAATCGGGAAGGTGATACGCAGTATTTT.

The V call is TRBV30, the J call TRBJ2-6; D uncertain. Germline V gene data show CDR1 as GTSNPN and CDR2 as SVGIG (reference sequence). The CDR3 has 14 amino acids. Trimming shortened V by 4 bases and J by 2 bases, and 9 bases separated the two germline ends. The CDR3 nucleotides are TGTGCCTGGATTTCGGACGCTGGGGCCAACGTCCTGACTTTC. Translation: CAWISDAGANVLTF.

V usage is TRBV7-2 and J usage is TRBJ2-7; 10 bases match TRBD1. Germline assignment: CDR1 SGHTA and CDR2 FQGNSA. The CDR3 is made up of 14 amino acids. The V gene end was trimmed by 1 base and the J gene end by 5 bases; junction bases not matched to a gene: 2. CDR3 amino acids: CASSLVGQGNEQYF. CDR3 sequence (DNA): TGTGCCAGCAGCTTAGTGGGACAGGGGAACGAGCAGTACTTC.

The V gene is TRBV4-3, the J gene TRBJ1-2; 8 bases align to TRBD1. The CDR3 runs 15 residues. The V gene's germline CDR1 is LGHNA and CDR2 YSLEER. V shed 0 bases, J shed 2 bases, and the junction held 2 bases outside the gene matches. The CDR3 region is CASSQERDRNYGYTF. CDR3 coding DNA: TGCGCCAGCAGCCAAGAACGGGACAGGAACTATGGCTACACCTTC.

This chain uses TRBV2 with TRBJ1-2, with TRBD1 identical over 8 bases. The junction had 16 bases not matched to a gene; V was cut back by 9 bases and J by 4 bases. The germline V gene has CDR1 SNHLY and CDR2 FYNNEI. This CDR3 region has 16 residues. The CDR3 region has the DNA TGTGCCAGTACGGGACAGGCCCCCTCCGGCGGCTATGGCTACACCTTC. Translated: CASTGQAPSGGYGYTF.